One sample yielded the 18 T cell receptor beta chains listed below, sequenced in a study of cytomegalovirus exposure and HLA in healthy donors. This table comes from immunoSEQ multiplex PCR, and its TCRdb copy is limited to in-frame clones, with some not included. The sample shows about 120,000 clones, approximately 89% of them seen only once. Sequencing was done on a sample of PBMCs. The receptor set was obtained from a woman younger than 35 in good health and CMV-seronegative.

The chain combines TRBV5-1 with TRBJ1-1; D call uncertain. Looked up from germline, CDR1 is SGHRS and CDR2 is YFSETQ. Trimming took 0 bases from V and 8 from J, leaving 5 bases between them. The CDR3 extends over 11 amino acids. In DNA form, the CDR3 reads TGCGCCAGCAGCTTGGGCGCCGAAGCTTTCTTT. Translating it yields CASSLGAEAFF.

CDR3 region: CAWITSGQETQYF. CDR3 bases: TGTGCCTGGATTACTAGCGGCCAAGAGACCCAGTACTTC. The chain links TRBV30 to TRBJ2-5; 8 positions agree with TRBD2. Trimming removed 4 bases from V and 1 base from J; junction bases left unmatched: 2. Germline V gene data show CDR1 as GTSNPN and CDR2 as SVGIG (reference sequence). The CDR3 is made up of 13 amino acids.

The chain combines TRBV6-1 with TRBJ1-2; D gene unclear. The CDR3 length is 8 residues. V was cut by 11 bases and J by 7 bases, with 5 bases left in between. From germline, CDR1 is MNHNS and CDR2 SASEGT. The CDR3: CALSGYTF. The CDR3 DNA is TGTGCCCTGAGTGGCTACACCTTC.

This clone was seen a handful of times. V usage is TRBV19 and J usage is TRBJ2-4; TRBD2 might be the D (7 bases). The CDR3 extends over 13 amino acids. V gave up 7 bases and J gave up 6 bases, with 13 bases separating them. Germline V gene lookup returns CDR1 LNHDA and CDR2 SQIVND (reference sequence). DNA of the CDR3: TGTGCCAGTAATTCAAGGGGGGGAAACATTCAGTACTTC. Its translation is CASNSRGGNIQYF.

This clone has a single count. The chain uses TRBV11-2 and TRBJ2-1, with a possible D match to TRBD2 (6 bases). CDR1 is SGHAT and CDR2 is FQNNGV in the germline V gene. V lost 1 base and J lost 15, with 13 bases in between. CDR3 size: 12 residues. CDR3 in DNA: TGTGCCAGCAGCTTAGCCCTGGAGGGGTGGTTCTTC. Protein sequence: CASSLALEGWFF. The full variable domain, rest sourced from reference TRBV11-2 and TRBJ2-1, is EAGVAQSPRYKIIEKRQSVAFWCNPISGHATLYWYQQILGQGPKLLIQFQNNGVVDDSQLPKDRFSAERLKGVDSTLKIQPAKLEDSAVYLCASSLALEGWFFGPGTRLTVL.

V is TRBV5-1 and J is TRBJ2-6; TRBD2 is a possible D gene (5 bases). Trimming shortened V by 0 bases and J by 2 bases, and 6 bases separated the two germline ends. In germline, CDR1 is SGHRS, CDR2 YFSETQ. The CDR3 contains 15 residues. CDR3 amino acids: CASSLGGPGANVLTF. CDR3 sequence (DNA): TGCGCCAGCAGCTTGGGCGGGCCTGGGGCCAACGTCCTGACTTTC.

The rearrangement links TRBV28 to TRBJ1-5, with a weak D call TRBD1 (5 bases). V lost 0 bases and J 4 bases, leaving 13 bases between the germline ends. The CDR3 has 16 amino acids. CDR1 is MDHEN and CDR2 is SYDVKM in the germline V gene. The CDR3 DNA follows: TGTGCCAGCAGTTTATGGCGCCAGGGTGGTAATCAGCCCCAGCATTTT. Translation: CASSLWRQGGNQPQHF.

The V call is TRBV2, the J call TRBJ1-4; 7 bases match TRBD1. The CDR3 runs to 13 residues. Germline CDR1 reads SNHLY; CDR2 reads FYNNEI. The trim removed 4 bases at V and 8 bases at J, leaving 4 bases unmatched. CDR3 protein: CASSGDSGEKLFF. CDR3 bases: TGTGCCAGCAGTGGGGACAGTGGGGAAAAACTGTTTTTT.

The rearrangement uses TRBV7-8 and TRBJ1-4; 8 nucleotides match TRBD1. CDR3 length: 16 amino acids. Germline V gene data show CDR1 as SGHVS and CDR2 as FQNEAQ. V gave up 5 bases and J gave up 9 bases; unmatched junction bases: 14. The CDR3 nucleotides are TGTGCCAGCAGCCCCGGTTCGGCAGGGGGCGCAAAAAAACTGTTTTTT. Its translation is CASSPGSAGGAKKLFF.

The CDR3 DNA reads as TGCGCCAGCAGCTTGGTGTCTAGGTTAAACACTGAAGCTTTCTTT. It codes for CASSLVSRLNTEAFF. V and J are TRBV5-1 and TRBJ1-1; unclear D gene. Germline CDR1 SGHRS, CDR2 YFSETQ. Trimming shortened V by 0 bases and J by 2 bases, and 11 bases separated the two germline ends. The CDR3 covers 15 residues. Combining the CDR3 with reference TRBV5-1 and TRBJ1-1 gives the whole variable domain KAGVTQTPRYLIKTRGQQVTLSCSPISGHRSVSWYQQTPGQGLQFLFEYFSETQRNKGNFPGRFSGRQFSNSRSEMNVSTLELGDSALYLCASSLVSRLNTEAFFGQGTRLTVV.

The chain employs TRBV9 and TRBJ2-2; D is undetermined. Germline-derived CDR1 and CDR2 are SGDLS and YYNGEE. V dropped 1 base and J dropped 7 bases, with 14 bases sitting between them. CDR3 length: 15 residues. This CDR3 is CASSVTPGSGGELFF. CDR3 DNA sequence: TGTGCCAGCAGCGTAACCCCCGGGTCCGGCGGGGAGCTGTTTTTT.

The V gene is TRBV18, the J gene TRBJ2-5; 10 nucleotides agree with TRBD1. This CDR3 has 15 residues. Per germline, CDR1 KGHSH and CDR2 LQKENI. V shed 2 bases and J 3 bases; nucleotides not matched to a gene: 3. The CDR3 coding sequence is TGTGCCAGCTCACCAGGGACAGGGGCGAAAGAGACCCAGTACTTC. It yields the protein CASSPGTGAKETQYF.

This chain links TRBV2 with TRBJ1-3; a weak D match, TRBD1 (5 bases). V lost 6 bases and J lost 0, with 24 bases in between. Germline assignment: CDR1 SNHLY and CDR2 FYNNEI. CDR3 length equals 19 residues. The CDR3 here is CASRDPVPRQSYSGNTIYF. The CDR3 DNA follows: TGTGCCAGCAGAGACCCTGTCCCTAGACAGTCTTACTCTGGAAACACCATATATTTT. Full variable domain (rest looked up from reference TRBV2 and TRBJ1-3): EPEVTQTPSHQVTQMGQEVILRCVPISNHLYFYWYRQILGQKVEFLVSFYNNEISEKSEIFDDQFSVERPDGSNFTLKIRSTKLEDSAMYFCASRDPVPRQSYSGNTIYFGEGSWLTVV.

This clone has only one observation. The rearrangement uses TRBV7-6 and TRBJ2-5; TRBD2 agrees at 9 bases. Germline V gives CDR1 SGHVS, CDR2 FNYEAQ. This CDR3 has 13 residues. The junction had 4 bases not matched to a gene; V was cut back by 9 bases and J by 2 bases. In nucleotides, the CDR3 is TGTGCCAGTTTGGCGGGGGGGCAAGAGACCCAGTACTTC. It is translated as CASLAGGQETQYF.

The chain is built from TRBV7-2 and TRBJ1-5; the D gene is possibly TRBD1 (6 bases). There are 16 residues in the CDR3. V lost 1 base to trimming and J lost 0 bases, with 10 bases between them. Germline V gene sequence: CDR1 SGHTA, CDR2 FQGNSA. The CDR3 loop is CASSLVRGYSNQPQHF. As DNA, the CDR3 is TGTGCCAGCAGCTTAGTAAGGGGGTATAGCAATCAGCCCCAGCATTTT. Complete variable domain (other parts from reference TRBV7-2 and TRBJ1-5): GAGVSQSPSNKVTEKGKDVELRCDPISGHTALYWYRQSLGQGLEFLIYFQGNSAPDKSGLPSDRFSAERTGGSVSTLTIQRTQQEDSAVYLCASSLVRGYSNQPQHFGDGTRLSIL.

This sequence joins TRBV19 and TRBJ1-2; possibly TRBD1 for D (6 bases). V lost 6 bases, J lost 5 bases, and 13 bases lay in between. CDR1 is LNHDA and CDR2 is SQIVND in the germline V gene (reference sequence). The CDR3 is 13 amino acids. The CDR3, as DNA: TGTGCCAGTAGGGCACAGGGAGGGTATGGCTACACCTTC. Protein: CASRAQGGYGYTF.

The V and J genes are TRBV7-8 and TRBJ2-1; 12 bases match TRBD2. With V trimmed by 0 bases and J by 5 bases, 2 bases remained unmatched. The length of the CDR3 is 16 residues. Germline lookup yields CDR1 SGHVS and CDR2 FQNEAQ. The CDR3 loop is CASSLARLAGDNEQFF. CDR3 bases: TGTGCCAGCAGCTTAGCCCGACTAGCGGGAGACAATGAGCAGTTCTTC.

The V gene is TRBV7-2, the J gene TRBJ1-6, with D possibly TRBD1 on 5 matching bases. V lost 3 bases, J lost 8 bases, and 11 bases lay in between. This CDR3 has 14 amino acids. The V gene's germline CDR1 is SGHTA and CDR2 FQGNSA. The chain's CDR3 is CASSFVGGDSPLHF. The CDR3 DNA reads TGTGCCAGCAGCTTTGTGGGGGGTGATTCACCCCTCCACTTT.